Listed below are T cell receptor beta chains from one sample, sequenced in a study of CD8+CD57+ T cells in acquired aplastic anemia. TCRdb analysed the reads with MiXCR anew, one entry per CDR3 protein. Among roughly 250,000 distinct CDR3 sequences listed, approximately 86% were seen once. The sequencing input was sorted CD4+, CD8+, or CD8+CD57+ T cells (not recorded which) from PBMCs. The receptors originated from a human donor with aplastic anemia. CDR3s include the opening cysteine and the closing phenylalanine or tryptophan. The D gene is left open where the match is weak. Clone sizes are given selectively: once, few, many, or a class where the clone is expanded.

j_call d_call cdr3_length v_call clone_size cdr3_aa cdr3_nt
TRBJ1-2 - 16 TRBV7-2 - CASSLERDPLVYYYTF TGTGCCAGCAGCTTGGAGAGGGATCCGCTCGTATATTACTACACCTTC
TRBJ2-3 TRBD2 14 TRBV7-3 - CASSSSGGRTATHF TGTGCCAGCAGCTCCTCGGGAGGGCGCACTGCTACGCATTTT
TRBJ2-1 - 16 TRBV7-2 - CASSLGVQRGSTSQFF TGTGCCAGCAGCTTAGGGGTACAGAGAGGGAGTACTTCGCAGTTCTTC
TRBJ2-3 - 16 TRBV2 once CASSLGTGTSTDTQYF TGCGCCAGCAGTCTGGGAACAGGGACTAGCACAGATACGCAGTATTTT
TRBJ1-1 - 14 TRBV7-9 - CASSPMTQNTEAFF TGTGCCAGCAGCCCAATGACACAGAACACTGAAGCTTTCTTT
TRBJ2-3 - 14 TRBV7-9 - CASRMDGYEQFFGF -
TRBJ1-2 - 17 TRBV7-9 - CASSLSSLRQTPYGYTF TGTGCCAGCAGCTTATCCTCCCTTAGACAGACCCCCTATGGCTACACCTTC
TRBJ2-1 - 16 TRBV7-6 - CASTLRRVPSGDNQFF TGTGCCAGCACCCTTCGGAGGGTCCCCTCTGGGGACAACCAGTTCTTC
TRBJ2-2 - 15 TRBV19 few CASSIATGAYSEQFF TGTGCCAGTAGTATAGCTACCGGAGCCTACAGTGAGCAGTTTTTT
TRBJ2-3 - 15 TRBV7-3 - CASSIGRAATTTQYF TGTGCCAGCAGTATAGGGCGAGCGGCAACAACGACGCAGTATTTT
TRBJ2-3 - 15 TRBV7-9 many CASSLASAGGDTQYF TGTGCCAGCAGCTTAGCGTCGGCAGGTGGAGATACGCAGTATTTT
TRBJ1-5 - 14 TRBV10-3 few CAISELGGDQPQHF TGTGCCATCAGTGAGCTCGGGGGCGATCAGCCCCAGCATTTT
TRBJ2-3 - 12 TRBV13 - CASSSRDNTQYF TGTGCTAGCAGCTCACGGGACAATACGCAGTATTTT
TRBJ2-5 TRBD2 12 TRBV7-9 - CAISGGASYQYF TGTGCCATCAGCGGGGGGGCGAGCTACCAGTACTTC
TRBJ1-1 - 14 TRBV20-1 - CSARQGHRDTEAFF TGCAGTGCTAGGCAGGGGCATCGGGACACTGAAGCTTTCTTT
TRBJ2-3 TRBD1 14 TRBV7-8 - CASSFHPDGTAHYF TGTGCCAGCAGCTTTCATCCAGACGGGACAGCCCATTACTTC
TRBJ2-1 - 15 TRBV19 - CASSMAGDSYNEQFF TGTGCCAGTAGTATGGCAGGGGATTCCTACAATGAGCAGTTCTTC
TRBJ2-2 - 16 TRBV7-8 - CASSLSWAPDTQYLFF TGTGCCAGCAGCTTATCGTGGGCACCCGATACGCAGTATCTGTTTTTT
TRBJ2-7 - 13 TRBV2 - CASSGTRSYEQYF TGTGCCAGCAGTGGGACACGCTCCTACGAGCAGTACTTC
TRBJ2-7 - 14 TRBV15 - CASSRGSAQYNQYF TGTGCCAGCAGCAGAGGCAGCGCGCAATACAACCAGTACTTC
TRBJ1-2 - 16 TRBV7-9 once CASSLGAGCGDYGYTF TGTGCCAGCAGCTTAGGGGCAGGGTGCGGGGACTATGGCTACACCTTC
TRBJ1-6 - 16 TRBV19 - CASSIASGGYNAQLYF TGTGCCAGTAGCATAGCTAGCGGCGGCTACAATGCGCAGCTCTACTTT
TRBJ2-3 - 15 TRBV25-1 - CASSALVGATDTQYF TGTGCCAGCAGTGCCCTAGTGGGAGCCACTGATACGCAGTATTTT
TRBJ2-3 - 13 TRBV7-8 - CASGVGGSDTPYF TGTGCCAGCGGGGTCGGGGGCAGTGATACGCCGTATTTT
TRBJ2-5 TRBD2 14 TRBV20-1 - CSAKTSGARGTQYF TGCAGTGCTAAGACTAGCGGGGCTCGGGGGACCCAGTACTTC
TRBJ1-2 - 12 TRBV15 - CATSRDFEGYTF TGTGCCACCAGCAGAGATTTCGAAGGCTACACCTTC
TRBJ2-5 TRBD2 14 TRBV11-3 - CASSWTSAEETQYF TGTGCCAGCAGCTGGACTAGCGCAGAAGAGACCCAGTACTTC
TRBJ2-1 TRBD2 14 TRBV29-1 - CSVSRLAGYNEQFF TGCAGCGTTTCACGACTAGCGGGGTACAATGAGCAGTTCTTC
TRBJ2-6 - 16 TRBV7-2 few CASSLAGSYEANDLTF TGTGCCAGCAGCTTAGCGGGTAGCTACGAGGCTAACGACCTGACTTTC
TRBJ2-5 - 14 TRBV5-4 - CATSIASDQETQYF TGTGCCACCAGCATTGCTAGCGACCAAGAGACCCAGTACTTC
TRBJ2-3 - 14 TRBV7-8 - CASSLAYGHQTQYF TGTGCCAGCAGCTTAGCGTATGGCCATCAGACGCAGTATTTT
TRBJ2-3 TRBD2 13 TRBV7-8 - CASSFAGGPDKYF TGTGCCAGCAGCTTCGCGGGAGGTCCCGATAAGTATTTT
TRBJ2-2 - 12 TRBV5-1 - CASSPFRGNTFF TGCGCCAGCAGTCCCTTCAGAGGGAACACGTTTTTT
TRBJ2-6 - 16 TRBV7-3 - CASSREANAVAHVLTF TGTGCCAGCTCAAGAGAGGCCAACGCCGTGGCACACGTACTGACTTTC
TRBJ2-2 - 17 TRBV6-1 - CASSQGGGNGHTGELFF TGTGCCAGCAGCCAGGGGGGCGGAAACGGTCACACCGGGGAGCTGTTTTTT
TRBJ1-1 - 15 TRBV7-3 - CASSFDLTGNNEVFF TGTGCCAGCAGCTTTGATCTCACAGGGAACAATGAAGTTTTCTTT
TRBJ2-3 - 15 TRBV11-1 - CASSPGAGASDTQYF TGTGCCAGCAGTCCCGGGGCAGGGGCCTCTGATACGCAGTATTTT
TRBJ1-1 - 15 TRBV11-2 - CASSWGGGGNTEAFF TGTGCCAGCAGCTGGGGTGGAGGGGGGAACACTGAAGCTTTCTTT
TRBJ2-6 TRBD1 18 TRBV10-3 - CASSLYRGSPSGANVLTF TGTGCCAGCAGCCTCTACAGGGGATCGCCCTCTGGGGCCAACGTCCTGACTTTC
TRBJ1-2 - 14 TRBV7-8 few CASSLAESHYGYTF TGTGCCAGCAGCTTAGCGGAATCCCACTATGGCTACACCTTC
TRBJ2-3 - 14 TRBV29-1 - CSGKNTGFTDTQYF TGCAGCGGAAAAAATACAGGGTTCACAGATACGCAGTATTTT
TRBJ1-6 - 13 TRBV20-1 few CSARDSSGSPLHF TGCAGTGCTAGGGACAGTTCGGGTTCACCCCTCCACTTT
TRBJ2-6 - 17 TRBV7-8 - CASSLAGGPSGQNVLTF TGTGCCAGCAGCTTAGCGGGGGGTCCCTCTGGGCAGAACGTCCTGACTTTC
TRBJ2-3 TRBD2 15 TRBV7-8 - CASSVAGRPATPQYF TGTGCCAGCAGCGTAGCGGGACGGCCCGCAACGCCGCAGTATTTT
TRBJ1-5 - 16 TRBV9 once CASKILQGGETQPQHF TGTGCCAGCAAAATCCTACAGGGCGGGGAGACTCAGCCCCAGCATTTT
TRBJ2-1 TRBD1 12 TRBV20-1 - CSAKDRDKGEFF TGCAGTGCTAAAGACAGGGACAAGGGAGAGTTCTTC
TRBJ1-1 - 15 TRBV7-8 once CASSRGSGAGDEEFF TGTGCCAGCAGCCGAGGTAGCGGGGCCGGAGATGAAGAGTTCTTT
TRBJ2-3 TRBD1 15 TRBV20-1 - CSASHGDSDTDTQYF TGCAGTGCTAGCCACGGGGACAGCGACACAGATACGCAGTATTTT
TRBJ2-7 TRBD1 13 TRBV7-8 - CAWVDRSSYEQYF TGTGCCTGGGTGGACAGGAGCTCCTACGAGCAGTACTTC
TRBJ2-1 - 13 TRBV2 - CASGDGCTDEQFF TGTGCCAGCGGGGACGGGTGCACAGATGAGCAGTTCTTT